This T cell receptor beta chain was identified in a study of PD-L1 blockade in urothelial cancer. The overall study: Before enrollment, 0 to 3 chemotherapy regimens had been given to patients. T cells were recovered from blood samples at a median of around 130,000. Broader study findings: Pretreatment TCR clonality in blood under the median foretold superior survival.

Comment on this clone: Its specificity is unknown. Distinct nucleotide sequences in the sample also encode this CDR3.

Each patient presented with locally advanced or metastatic urothelial carcinoma. Some clones are missing from TCRdb's copy, which holds only in-frame ones; the method was immunoSEQ multiplex PCR. The sample consists of 35,000 to 55,000 clones, around 90% of them appearing once. The specimen was PBMCs, collected around atezolizumab (anti-PD-L1) treatment. The receptor was derived from a woman aged 55-75 years with urothelial cancer.

CDR3 residues: CASSLSSYEQYF. The CDR3 DNA follows: TGTGCCAGCAGCTTGTCTTCCTACGAGCAGTACTTC. The chain is built from TRBV7-2 and TRBJ2-7; D call uncertain. Germline loops: CDR1 SGHTA, CDR2 FQGNSA. CDR3 length: 12 residues. Trimming took off 3 bases at V and 1 base at J, with 4 bases between the two ends.